This T cell receptor (beta chain) was identified during a study of cytomegalovirus exposure and HLA in healthy donors. PCR used 60 Vbeta primers and 13 Jbeta primers. Repertoires were generated with immunoSEQ multiplex PCR, while TCRdb's copy carries only in-frame clones and drops some. Here the sample spans 64,000 or so clones, roughly 64% being singletons. Trimming left V 2 bases short and J 0 bases short, with 8 bases between. The CDR3 is 15 residues long. Germline V gene sequence: CDR1 MNHNY, CDR2 SVGAGI (reference sequence). Whole-study results and caveats: Looking again later, the authors saw that most CMV-associated TCR beta chains seemed HLA-restricted. According to reports, the classifier identified cytomegalovirus status with high specificity and sensitivity.

A word on this clone: What it binds is not known.

This chain joins TRBV6-6 and TRBJ1-5; D remains ambiguous. The sequence derives from a man between 40 and 49 years old in good health and CMV-seropositive. The sample taken for sequencing was PBMCs. In DNA form, the CDR3 reads TGTGCCAGCAGTTACGGGAGAGTTAGCAATCAGCCCCAGCATTTT. Translated: CASSYGRVSNQPQHF.